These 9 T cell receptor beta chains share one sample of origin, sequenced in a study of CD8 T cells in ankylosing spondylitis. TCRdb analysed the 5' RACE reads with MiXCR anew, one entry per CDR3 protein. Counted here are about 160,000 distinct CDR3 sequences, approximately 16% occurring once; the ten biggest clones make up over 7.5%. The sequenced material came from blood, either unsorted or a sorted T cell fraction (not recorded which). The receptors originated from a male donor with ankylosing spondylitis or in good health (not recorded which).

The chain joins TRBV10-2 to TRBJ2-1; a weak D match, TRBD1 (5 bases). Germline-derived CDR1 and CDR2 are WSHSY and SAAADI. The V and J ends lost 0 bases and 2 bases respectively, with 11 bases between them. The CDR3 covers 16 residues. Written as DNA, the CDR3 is TGCGCCAGCAGTGAGTCAGGGGCCCCCCCCTACAATGAGCAGTTCTTC. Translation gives CASSESGAPPYNEQFF.

CDR3 loop: CASSGAGGRQTQYF. DNA of the CDR3: TGTGCCAGTAGTGGAGCGGGAGGTCGTCAGACCCAGTACTTC. The chain has TRBV19 and TRBJ2-5; 9 bases agree with TRBD2. CDR1 is LNHDA and CDR2 is SQIVND in the germline V gene (reference sequence). After removal of 5 bases from V and 6 bases from J, the junction contained 7 bases not matched to a gene. CDR3 length: 14 amino acids.

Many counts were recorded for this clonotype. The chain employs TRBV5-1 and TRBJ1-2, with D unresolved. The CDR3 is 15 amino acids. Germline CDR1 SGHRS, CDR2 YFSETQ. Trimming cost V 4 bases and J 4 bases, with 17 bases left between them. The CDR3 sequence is CASSRELGAGYGYTF. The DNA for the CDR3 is TGCGCCAGCAGCAGGGAGCTGGGCGCGGGCTATGGCTACACCTTC.

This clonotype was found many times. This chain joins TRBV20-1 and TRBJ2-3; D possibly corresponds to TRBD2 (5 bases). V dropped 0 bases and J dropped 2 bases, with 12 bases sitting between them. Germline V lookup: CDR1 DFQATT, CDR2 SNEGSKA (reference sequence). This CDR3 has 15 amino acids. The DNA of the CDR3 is TGCAGTGCTAGAGATCCTCAGCGGTCCACAGATACGCAGTATTTT. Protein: CSARDPQRSTDTQYF.

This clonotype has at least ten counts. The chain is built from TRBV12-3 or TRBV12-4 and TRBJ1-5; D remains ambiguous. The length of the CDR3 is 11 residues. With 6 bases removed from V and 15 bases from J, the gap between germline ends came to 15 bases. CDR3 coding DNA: TGTGCCAGCAGCGCCTGGGGAGAGCGGCATTTT. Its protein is CASSAWGERHF.

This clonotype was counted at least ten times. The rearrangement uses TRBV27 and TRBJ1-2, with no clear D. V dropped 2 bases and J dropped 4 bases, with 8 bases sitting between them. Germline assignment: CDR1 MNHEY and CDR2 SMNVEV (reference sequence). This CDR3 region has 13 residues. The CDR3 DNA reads TGTGCCAGCAGTTTAAGGGCGGGCTATGGCTACACCTTC. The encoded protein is CASSLRAGYGYTF.

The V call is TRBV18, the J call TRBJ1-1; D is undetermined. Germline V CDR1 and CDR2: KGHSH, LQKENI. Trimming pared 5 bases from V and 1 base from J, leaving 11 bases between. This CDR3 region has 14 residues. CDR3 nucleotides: TGTGCCAGCTCATCGGTTAGCGGGAACACTGAAGCTTTCTTT. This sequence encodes CASSSVSGNTEAFF. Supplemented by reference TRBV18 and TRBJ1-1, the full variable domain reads NAGVMQNPRHLVRRRGQEARLRCSPMKGHSHVYWYRQLPEEGLKFMVYLQKENIIDESGMPKERFSAEFPKEGPSILRIQQVVRGDSAAYFCASSSVSGNTEAFFGQGTRLTVV.

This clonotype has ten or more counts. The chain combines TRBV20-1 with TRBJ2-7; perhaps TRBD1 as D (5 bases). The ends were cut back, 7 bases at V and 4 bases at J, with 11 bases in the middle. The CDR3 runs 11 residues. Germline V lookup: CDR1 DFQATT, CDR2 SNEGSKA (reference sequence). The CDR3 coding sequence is TGCAGTGGACAGCAGATTTACGAGCAGTACTTC. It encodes CSGQQIYEQYF.

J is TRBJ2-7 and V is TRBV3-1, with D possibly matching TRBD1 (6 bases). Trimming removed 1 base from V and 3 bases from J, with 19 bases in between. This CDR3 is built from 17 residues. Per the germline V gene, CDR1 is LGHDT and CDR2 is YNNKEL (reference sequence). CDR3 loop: CASSQGGGLGRGYEQYF. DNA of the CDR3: TGTGCCAGCAGCCAAGGAGGCGGGTTGGGCAGGGGCTACGAGCAGTACTTC.